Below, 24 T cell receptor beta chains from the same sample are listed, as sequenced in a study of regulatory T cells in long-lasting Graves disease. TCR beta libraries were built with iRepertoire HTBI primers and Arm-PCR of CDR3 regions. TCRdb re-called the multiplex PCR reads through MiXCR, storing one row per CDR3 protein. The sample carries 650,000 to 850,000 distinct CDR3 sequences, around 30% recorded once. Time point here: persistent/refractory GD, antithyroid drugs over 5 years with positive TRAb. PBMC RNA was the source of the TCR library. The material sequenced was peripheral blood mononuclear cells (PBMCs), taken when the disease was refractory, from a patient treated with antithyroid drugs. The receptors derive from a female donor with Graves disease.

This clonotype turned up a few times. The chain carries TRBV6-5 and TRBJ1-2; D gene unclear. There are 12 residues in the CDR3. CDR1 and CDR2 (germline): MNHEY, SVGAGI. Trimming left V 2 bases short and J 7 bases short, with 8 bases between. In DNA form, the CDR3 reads TGTGCCAGCAGTTACGAGGGCGGTGGCTACACCTTC. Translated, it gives CASSYEGGGYTF.

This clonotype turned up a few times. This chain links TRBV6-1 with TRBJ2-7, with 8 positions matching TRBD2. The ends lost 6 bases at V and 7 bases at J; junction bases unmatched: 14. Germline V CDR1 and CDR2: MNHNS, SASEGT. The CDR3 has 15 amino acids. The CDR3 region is CASRRLAPEGGEQYF. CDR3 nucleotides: TGTGCCAGCAGGCGACTAGCGCCAGAAGGGGGAGAGCAGTACTTC.

The CDR3 spells CSARQGLIYEQYF. The CDR3 region has the DNA TGCAGTGCTAGACAGGGTCTGATCTACGAGCAGTACTTC. This chain joins TRBV20-1 and TRBJ2-7; D might be TRBD1 (5 bases). Germline V CDR1 and CDR2: DFQATT, SNEGSKA (reference sequence). The CDR3 sequence is 13 residues long. V shed 2 bases and J shed 3 bases, with 11 bases lying between them.

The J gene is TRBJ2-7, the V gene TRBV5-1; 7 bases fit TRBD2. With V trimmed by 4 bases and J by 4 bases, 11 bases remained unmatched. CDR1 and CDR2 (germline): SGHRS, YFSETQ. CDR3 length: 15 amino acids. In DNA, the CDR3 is TGCGCCAGCAGCCGTACTAGCGTGGTGTTGTACGAGCAGTACTTC. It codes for CASSRTSVVLYEQYF.

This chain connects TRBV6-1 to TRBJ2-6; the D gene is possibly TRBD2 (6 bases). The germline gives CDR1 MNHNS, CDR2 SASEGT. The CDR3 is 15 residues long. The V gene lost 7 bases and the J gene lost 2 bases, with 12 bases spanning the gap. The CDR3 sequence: CASTYWGAGANVLTF. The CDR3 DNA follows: TGTGCCAGCACCTACTGGGGGGCTGGGGCCAACGTCCTGACTTTC.

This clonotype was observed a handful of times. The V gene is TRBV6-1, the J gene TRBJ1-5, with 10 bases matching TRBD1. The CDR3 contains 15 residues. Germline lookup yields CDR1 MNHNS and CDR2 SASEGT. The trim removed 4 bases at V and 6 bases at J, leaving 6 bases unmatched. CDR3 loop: CASSGDRGEGQPQHF. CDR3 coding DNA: TGTGCCAGCAGTGGGGACAGGGGAGAGGGTCAGCCCCAGCATTTT.

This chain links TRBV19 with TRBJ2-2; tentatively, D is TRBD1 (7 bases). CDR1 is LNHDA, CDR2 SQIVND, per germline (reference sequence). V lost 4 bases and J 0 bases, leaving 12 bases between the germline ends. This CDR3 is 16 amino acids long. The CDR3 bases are TGTGCCAGTAGTAGCCAGGGGGGTTCGAACACCGGGGAGCTGTTTTTT. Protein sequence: CASSSQGGSNTGELFF.

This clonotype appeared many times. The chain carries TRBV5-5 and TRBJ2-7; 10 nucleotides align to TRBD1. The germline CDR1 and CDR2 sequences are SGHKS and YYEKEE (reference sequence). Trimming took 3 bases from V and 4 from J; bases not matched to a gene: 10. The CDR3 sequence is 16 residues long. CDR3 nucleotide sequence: TGTGCCAGCAGCTACCCTTGGCGGGGACAGGGGTACGAGCAGTACTTC. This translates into CASSYPWRGQGYEQYF.

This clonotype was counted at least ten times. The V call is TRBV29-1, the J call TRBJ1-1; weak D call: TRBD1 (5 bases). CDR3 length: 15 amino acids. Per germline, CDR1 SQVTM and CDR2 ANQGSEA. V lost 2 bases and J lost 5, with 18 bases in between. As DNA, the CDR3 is TGCAGCGTTGAATCCCCCCTGGGGCGAGTGACTGAAGCTTTCTTT. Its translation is CSVESPLGRVTEAFF. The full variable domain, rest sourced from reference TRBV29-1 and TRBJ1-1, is SAVISQKPSRDICQRGTSLTIQCQVDSQVTMMFWYRQQPGQSLTLIATANQGSEATYESGFVIDKFPISRPNLTFSTLTVSNMSPEDSSIYLCSVESPLGRVTEAFFGQGTRLTVV.

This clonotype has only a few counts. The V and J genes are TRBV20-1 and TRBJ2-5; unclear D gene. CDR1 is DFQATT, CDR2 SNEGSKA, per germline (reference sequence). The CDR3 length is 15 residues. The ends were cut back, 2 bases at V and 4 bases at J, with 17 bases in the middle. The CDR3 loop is CSARIAGLGGETQYF. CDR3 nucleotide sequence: TGCAGTGCTAGAATAGCCGGGCTCGGTGGAGAGACCCAGTACTTC.

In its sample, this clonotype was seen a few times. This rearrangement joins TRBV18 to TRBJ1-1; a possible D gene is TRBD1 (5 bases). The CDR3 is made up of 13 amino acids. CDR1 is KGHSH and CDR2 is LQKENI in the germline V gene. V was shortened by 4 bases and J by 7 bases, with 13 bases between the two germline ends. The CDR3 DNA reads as TGTGCCAGCTCACTCGCCGGGGGAGATGAAGCTTTCTTT. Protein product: CASSLAGGDEAFF.

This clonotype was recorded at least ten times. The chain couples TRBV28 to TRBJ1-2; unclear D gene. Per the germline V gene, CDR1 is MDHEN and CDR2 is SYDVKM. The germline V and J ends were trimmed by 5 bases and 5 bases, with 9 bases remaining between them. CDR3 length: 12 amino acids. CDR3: CASSRREYGYTF. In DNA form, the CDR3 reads TGTGCCAGCAGTCGGCGAGAATATGGCTACACCTTC.

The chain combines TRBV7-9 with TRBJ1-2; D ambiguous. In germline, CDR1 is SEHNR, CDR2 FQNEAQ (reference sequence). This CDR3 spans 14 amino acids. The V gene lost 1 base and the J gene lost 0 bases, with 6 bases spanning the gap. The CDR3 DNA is TGTGCCAGCAGCTTAGTTTGGGCTAACTATGGCTACACCTTC. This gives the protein CASSLVWANYGYTF.

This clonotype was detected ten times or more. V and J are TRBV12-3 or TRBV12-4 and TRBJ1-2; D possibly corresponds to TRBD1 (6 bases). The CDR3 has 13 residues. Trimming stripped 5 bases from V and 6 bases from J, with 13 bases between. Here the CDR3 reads CASSRRQVDGYTF. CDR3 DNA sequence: TGTGCCAGCAGTCGTAGACAGGTTGATGGCTACACCTTC.

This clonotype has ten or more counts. In DNA form, the CDR3 reads TGTGCCAGCAGTGAAAGGGCAGGGGGACGAGAAAAACTGTTTTTT. It is translated as CASSERAGGREKLFF. V gene TRBV6-1 combines with J gene TRBJ1-4, with 7 bases aligning to TRBD1. CDR1 is MNHNS, CDR2 SASEGT, per germline. V was pared by 2 bases and J by 8 bases, with 8 bases of the junction left unmatched. The length of the CDR3 is 15 residues.

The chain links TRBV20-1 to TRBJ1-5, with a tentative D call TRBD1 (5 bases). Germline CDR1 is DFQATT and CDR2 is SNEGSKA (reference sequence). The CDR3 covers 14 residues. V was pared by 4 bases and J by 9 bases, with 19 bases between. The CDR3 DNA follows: TGCAGTGCTATATCCGGGGGACGCCCTGGGCCCCAGCATTTT. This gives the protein CSAISGGRPGPQHF.

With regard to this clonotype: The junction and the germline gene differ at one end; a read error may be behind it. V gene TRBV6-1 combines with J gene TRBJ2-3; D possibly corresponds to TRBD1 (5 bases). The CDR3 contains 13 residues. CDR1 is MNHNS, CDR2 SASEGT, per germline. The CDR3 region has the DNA TGTGCCAGCAGTGAACAACGAACAGGTACGCAGTATTTT. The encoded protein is CASSEQRTGTQYF.

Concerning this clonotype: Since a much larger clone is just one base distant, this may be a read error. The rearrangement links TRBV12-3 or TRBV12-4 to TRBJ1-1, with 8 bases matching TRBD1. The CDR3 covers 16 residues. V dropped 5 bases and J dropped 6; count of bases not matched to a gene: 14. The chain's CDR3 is CASSLPDRGRGAEAFF. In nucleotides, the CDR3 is TGTGCCAGCAGTCTTCCCGACAGGGGAAGGGGGGCTGAAGCTTTCTTT.

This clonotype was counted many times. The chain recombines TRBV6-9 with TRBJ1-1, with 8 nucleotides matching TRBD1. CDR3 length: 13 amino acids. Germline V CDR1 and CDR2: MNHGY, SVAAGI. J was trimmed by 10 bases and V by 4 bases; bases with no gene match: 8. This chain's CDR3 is CASSSGTGGGAFF. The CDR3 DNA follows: TGTGCCAGCAGTTCGGGGACAGGAGGTGGAGCTTTCTTT.

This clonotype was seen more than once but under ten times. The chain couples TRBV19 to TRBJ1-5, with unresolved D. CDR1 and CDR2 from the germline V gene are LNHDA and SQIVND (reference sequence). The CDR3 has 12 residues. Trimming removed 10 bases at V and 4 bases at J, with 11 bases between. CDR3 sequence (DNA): TGTGCCACCCGCGTAGGGAATCAGCCCCAGCATTTT. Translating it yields CATRVGNQPQHF.

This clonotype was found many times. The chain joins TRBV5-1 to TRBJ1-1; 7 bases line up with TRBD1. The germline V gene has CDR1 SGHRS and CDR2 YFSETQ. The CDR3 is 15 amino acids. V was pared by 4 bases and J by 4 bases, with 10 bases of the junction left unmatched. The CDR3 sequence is CASSTETGMGTEAFF. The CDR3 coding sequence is TGCGCCAGCAGCACCGAGACAGGGATGGGCACTGAAGCTTTCTTT.

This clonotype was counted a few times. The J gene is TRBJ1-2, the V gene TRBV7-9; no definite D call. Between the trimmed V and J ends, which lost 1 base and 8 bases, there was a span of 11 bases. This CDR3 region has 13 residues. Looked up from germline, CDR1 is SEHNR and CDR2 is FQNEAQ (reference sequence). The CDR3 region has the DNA TGTGCCAGCAGCTTAGGGCCGGGAGAGGGCTACACCTTC. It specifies CASSLGPGEGYTF.

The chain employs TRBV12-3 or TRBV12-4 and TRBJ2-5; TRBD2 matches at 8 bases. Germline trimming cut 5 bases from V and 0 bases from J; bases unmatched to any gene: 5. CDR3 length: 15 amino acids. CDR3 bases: TGTGCCAGCAGTCCAGAACTAGCGGACCAAGAGACCCAGTACTTC. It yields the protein CASSPELADQETQYF.

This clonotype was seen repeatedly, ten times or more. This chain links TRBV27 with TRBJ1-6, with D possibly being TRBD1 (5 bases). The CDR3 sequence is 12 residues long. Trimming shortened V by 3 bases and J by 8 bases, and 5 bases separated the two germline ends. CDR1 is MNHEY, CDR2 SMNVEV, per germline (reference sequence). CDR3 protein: CASSFRDSPLHF. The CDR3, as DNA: TGTGCCAGCAGTTTCAGGGATTCACCCCTCCACTTT.